A selection of T cell receptor beta chains follows, all from one sample in a study of blood T cell repertoires in COVID-19. Only in-frame clones appear in the TCRdb table, and some are missing; sequencing was by immunoSEQ multiplex PCR. The table has just over 650,000 clones, 80% to 90% seen once. Sequencing used peripheral blood. The receptors were gathered from a woman younger than 35 with acute or convalescent COVID-19. Each CDR3 is given with its conserved first and last residue. The D gene is left open where the match is weak. Expanded clones are given a class, and other clones once, few, many or no size at all.

>TRBV10-3|TRBJ2-7|NA|NA
TGTGCCATCACCAGGGAACACGAGCAGTACTTC
CAITREHEQYF
>TRBV30|TRBJ1-2|NA|NA
TGTGCCTGGAGTGTAGGGTTGTTGGGGGACATATATGGCTACACCTTC
CAWSVGLLGDIYGYTF
>TRBV6-5|TRBJ2-2|NA|NA
TGTGCCAGCAGTTCCAGCCAGGGTGCCGGGGAGCTGTTTTTT
CASSSSQGAGELFF
>TRBV6-5|TRBJ2-7|NA|TRBD2
TGTGCCAGCAGTTACGCCGGGAGGCTCGAGCAGTACTTC
CASSYAGRLEQYF
>TRBV7-2|TRBJ2-7|NA|NA
TGTGCCAGCAGCCCCGGGACTGGATTCGTCTACGAGCAGTACTTC
CASSPGTGFVYEQYF
>TRBV7-9|TRBJ2-3|NA|TRBD1
TGTGCCAGCAGCTCCCGGGACAGGGATAGGACAGATACGCAGTATTTT
CASSSRDRDRTDTQYF
>TRBV4-3|TRBJ1-3|NA|NA
TGCGCCAGCAGCCAAGTATTCGGGTTCCTCTCTGGAAACACCATATATTTT
CASSQVFGFLSGNTIYF
>TRBV7-9|TRBJ2-7|NA|TRBD1
TGTGCCAGCAGCGCGGACAGGGGCGAGCAGTACTTC
CASSADRGEQYF
>TRBV12-5|TRBJ1-1|NA|TRBD1
TGTGCTAGTGCCAAGGACAGGCTGAACACTGAAGCTTTCTTT
CASAKDRLNTEAFF
>TRBV4-1|TRBJ2-7|NA|TRBD2
TGCGCCAGCAGCCATGAAGCGGGGGGCCCCTACGAGCAGTACTTC
CASSHEAGGPYEQYF
>TRBV6-4|TRBJ1-1|NA|TRBD1
TGTGCCAGCAGTGCCGACACAGGGGCGTCTGAAGCTTTCTTT
CASSADTGASEAFF
>TRBV5-1|TRBJ1-2|NA|TRBD1
TGCGCCAGCAGCTTGGCCCACTCCGGGACAGGGGTGGGTGGCTACACCTTC
CASSLAHSGTGVGGYTF
>TRBV5-1|TRBJ2-7|NA|NA
TGCGCCAGCAGCTTGGGTTTTGGTCAGGGTTTCAACGAGCAGTACTTC
CASSLGFGQGFNEQYF
>TRBV7-7|TRBJ1-1|NA|TRBD1
TGTGCCAGCAGCTTGACAGGGAATGAAGCTTTCTTT
CASSLTGNEAFF
>TRBV7-9|TRBJ1-2|NA|TRBD1
TGTGCCAGCAGCTTAGCGGGGACAGGGTGGGGCTACACCTTC
CASSLAGTGWGYTF
>TRBV9|TRBJ2-7|NA|TRBD2
TGTGCCAGCAGCACCCGGGGGGAGAGGGCCGCCTCCTACGAGCAGTACTTC
CASSTRGERAASYEQYF
>TRBV3-1/TRBV3-2|TRBJ1-1|once|TRBD1
TGTGCCAGCAACCAGGGACAGTTGAACACTGAAGCTTTCTTT
CASNQGQLNTEAFF